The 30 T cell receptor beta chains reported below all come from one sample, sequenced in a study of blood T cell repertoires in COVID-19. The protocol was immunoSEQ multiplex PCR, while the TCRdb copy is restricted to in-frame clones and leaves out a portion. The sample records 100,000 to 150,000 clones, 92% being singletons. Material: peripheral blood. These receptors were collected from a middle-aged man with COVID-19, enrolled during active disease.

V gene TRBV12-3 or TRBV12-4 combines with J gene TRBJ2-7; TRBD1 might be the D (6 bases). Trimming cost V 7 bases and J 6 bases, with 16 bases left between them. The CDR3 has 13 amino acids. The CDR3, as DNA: TGTGCCAGCACCCGCCCCAGGGGCCCCGAGCAGTACTTC. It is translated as CASTRPRGPEQYF.

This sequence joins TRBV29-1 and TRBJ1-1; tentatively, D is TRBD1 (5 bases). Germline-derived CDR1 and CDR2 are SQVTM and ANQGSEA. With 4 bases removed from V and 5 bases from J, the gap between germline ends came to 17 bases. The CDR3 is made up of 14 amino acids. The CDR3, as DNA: TGCAGCGTTGTCGGTTTACAAGGGGTAACTGAAGCTTTCTTT. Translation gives CSVVGLQGVTEAFF.

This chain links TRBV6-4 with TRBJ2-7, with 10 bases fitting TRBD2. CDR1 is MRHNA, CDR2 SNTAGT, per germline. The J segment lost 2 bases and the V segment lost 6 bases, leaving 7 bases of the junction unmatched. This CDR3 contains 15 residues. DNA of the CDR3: TGTGCCAGCAGGCTAGGGACTAGCGAAACCTACGAGCAGTACTTC. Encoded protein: CASRLGTSETYEQYF.

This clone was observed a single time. As DNA, the CDR3 is TGTGCCAGCAGGTATAATACCGGGACAGCCGGTCACTTT. This encodes CASRYNTGTAGHF. The chain couples TRBV5-5 to TRBJ1-6; TRBD1 matches 7 bases. The germline V gene has CDR1 SGHKS and CDR2 YYEKEE (reference sequence). The CDR3 runs to 13 residues. Trimming at V came to 5 bases and at J to 19 bases, leaving 15 bases not matched to a gene.

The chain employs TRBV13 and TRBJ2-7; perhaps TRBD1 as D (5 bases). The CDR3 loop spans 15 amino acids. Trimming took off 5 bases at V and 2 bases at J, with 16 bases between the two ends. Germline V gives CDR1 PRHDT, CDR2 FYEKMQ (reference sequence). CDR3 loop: CASSTRQIGAYEQYF. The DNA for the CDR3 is TGTGCCAGCAGCACTCGACAGATTGGAGCCTACGAGCAGTACTTC.

CDR3 residues: CASSSGVGLYTGELFF. The CDR3 DNA sequence: TGTGCCAGCAGCTCGGGGGTGGGACTCTACACCGGGGAGCTGTTTTTT. The chain joins TRBV7-9 to TRBJ2-2; maybe TRBD2 (6 bases). The V gene's germline CDR1 is SEHNR and CDR2 FQNEAQ (reference sequence). V lost 4 bases, J lost 3 bases, and 15 bases lay in between. This CDR3 contains 16 residues.

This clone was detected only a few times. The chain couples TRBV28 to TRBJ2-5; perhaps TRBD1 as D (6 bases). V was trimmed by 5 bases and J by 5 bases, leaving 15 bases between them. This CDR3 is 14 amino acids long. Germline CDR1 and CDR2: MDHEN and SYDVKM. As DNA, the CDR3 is TGTGCCAGCAGTCCGCCAGGGGAATCCGAGACCCAGTACTTC. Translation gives CASSPPGESETQYF.

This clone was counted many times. CDR3 coding DNA: TGTGCCAGCCTCATAGGGGATAATGAGCAGTTCTTC. Translated, it gives CASLIGDNEQFF. J is TRBJ2-1 and V is TRBV2; weak D call: TRBD1 (5 bases). Trimming removed 8 bases from V and 7 bases from J, with 12 bases in between. From germline, CDR1 is SNHLY and CDR2 FYNNEI. The CDR3 runs to 12 residues.

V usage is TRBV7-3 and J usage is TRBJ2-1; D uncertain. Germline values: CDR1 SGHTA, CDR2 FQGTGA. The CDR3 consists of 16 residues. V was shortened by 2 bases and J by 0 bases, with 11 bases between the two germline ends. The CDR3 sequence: CASSLSTGYSYNEQFF. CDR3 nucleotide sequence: TGTGCCAGCAGCTTATCGACTGGGTACTCCTACAATGAGCAGTTCTTC.

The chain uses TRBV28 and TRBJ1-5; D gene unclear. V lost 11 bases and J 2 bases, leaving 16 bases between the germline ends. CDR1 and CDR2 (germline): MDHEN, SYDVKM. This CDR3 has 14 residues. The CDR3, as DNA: TGTGCCTCGGGGAACGGGCAGGGCAATCAGCCCCAGCATTTT. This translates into CASGNGQGNQPQHF. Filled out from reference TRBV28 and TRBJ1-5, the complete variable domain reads DVKVTQSSRYLVKRTGEKVFLECVQDMDHENMFWYRQDPGLGLRLIYFSYDVKMKEKGDIPEGYSVSREKKERFSLILESASTNQTSMYLCASGNGQGNQPQHFGDGTRLSIL.

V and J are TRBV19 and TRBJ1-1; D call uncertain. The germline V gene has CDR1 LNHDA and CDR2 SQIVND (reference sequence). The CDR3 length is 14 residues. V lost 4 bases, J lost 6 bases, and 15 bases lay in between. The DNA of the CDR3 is TGTGCCAGTAGTAGAACAGACGCTTGGGCTGAAGCTTTCTTT. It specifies CASSRTDAWAEAFF.

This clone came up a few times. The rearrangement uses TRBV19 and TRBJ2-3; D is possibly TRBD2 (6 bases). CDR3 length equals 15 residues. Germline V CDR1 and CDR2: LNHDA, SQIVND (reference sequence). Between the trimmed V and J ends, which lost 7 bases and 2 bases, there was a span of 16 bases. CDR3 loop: CASTASVSITDTQYF. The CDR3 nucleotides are TGTGCCAGTACCGCTAGCGTGTCGATCACAGATACGCAGTATTTT.

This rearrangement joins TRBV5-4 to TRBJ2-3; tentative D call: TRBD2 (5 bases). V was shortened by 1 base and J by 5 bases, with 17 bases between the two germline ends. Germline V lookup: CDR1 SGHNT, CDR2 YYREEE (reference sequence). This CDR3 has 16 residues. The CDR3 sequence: CASSLSGRLKGDTQYF. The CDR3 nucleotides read TGTGCCAGCAGCTTGAGCGGACGTTTAAAGGGAGATACGCAGTATTTT.

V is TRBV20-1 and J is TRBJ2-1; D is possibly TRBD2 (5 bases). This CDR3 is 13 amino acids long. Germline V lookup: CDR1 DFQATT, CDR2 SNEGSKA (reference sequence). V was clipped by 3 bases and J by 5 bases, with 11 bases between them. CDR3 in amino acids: CSASQRINNEQFF. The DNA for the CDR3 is TGCAGTGCTAGTCAGCGGATCAACAATGAGCAGTTCTTC.

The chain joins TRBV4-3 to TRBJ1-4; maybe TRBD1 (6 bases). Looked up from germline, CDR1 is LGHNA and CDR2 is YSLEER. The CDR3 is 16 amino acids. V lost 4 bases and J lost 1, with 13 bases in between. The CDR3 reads CASSPGGGQTNEKLFF. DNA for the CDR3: TGCGCCAGCAGCCCCGGCGGGGGGCAAACTAATGAAAAACTGTTTTTT.

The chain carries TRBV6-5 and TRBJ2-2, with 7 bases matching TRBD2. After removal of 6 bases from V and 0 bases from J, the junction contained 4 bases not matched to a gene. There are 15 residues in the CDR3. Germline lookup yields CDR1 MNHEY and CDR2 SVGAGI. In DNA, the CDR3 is TGTGCCAGCAGACCACTAGCGACGAACACCGGGGAGCTGTTTTTT. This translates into CASRPLATNTGELFF.

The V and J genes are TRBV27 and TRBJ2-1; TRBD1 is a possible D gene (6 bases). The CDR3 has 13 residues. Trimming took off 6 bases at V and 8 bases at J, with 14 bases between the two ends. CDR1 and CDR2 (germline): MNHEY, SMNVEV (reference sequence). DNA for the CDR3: TGTGCCAGCAGGGTATCTGGGGGCCATGAGCAGTTCTTC. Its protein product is CASRVSGGHEQFF.

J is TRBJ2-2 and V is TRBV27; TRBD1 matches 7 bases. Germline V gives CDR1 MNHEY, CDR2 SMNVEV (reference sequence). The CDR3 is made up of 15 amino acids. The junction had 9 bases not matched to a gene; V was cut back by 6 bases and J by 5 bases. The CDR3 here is CASSRGTEITGELFF. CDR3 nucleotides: TGTGCCAGCAGCCGAGGGACAGAGATAACCGGGGAGCTGTTTTTT.

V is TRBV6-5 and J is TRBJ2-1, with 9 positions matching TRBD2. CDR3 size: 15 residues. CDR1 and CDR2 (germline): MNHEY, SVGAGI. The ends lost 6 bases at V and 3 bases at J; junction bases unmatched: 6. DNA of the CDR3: TGTGCCAGCAGACTTAGCGGGAGAGGCTACAATGAGCAGTTCTTC. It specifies CASRLSGRGYNEQFF.

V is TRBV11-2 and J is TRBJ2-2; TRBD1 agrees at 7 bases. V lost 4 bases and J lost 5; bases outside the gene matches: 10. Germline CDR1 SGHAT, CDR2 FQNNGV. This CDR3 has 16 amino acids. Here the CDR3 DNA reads TGTGCCAGCAGCTCCCCCAGGGGGACGTGGACCGGGGAGCTGTTTTTT. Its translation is CASSSPRGTWTGELFF.

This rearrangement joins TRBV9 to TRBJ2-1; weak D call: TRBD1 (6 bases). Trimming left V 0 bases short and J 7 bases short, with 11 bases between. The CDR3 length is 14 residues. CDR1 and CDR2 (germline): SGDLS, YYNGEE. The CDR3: CASSVEQGRNEQFF. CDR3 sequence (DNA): TGTGCCAGCAGCGTAGAACAGGGAAGAAATGAGCAGTTCTTC.

DNA of the CDR3: TGTGCCATCAGTGGAGGACAGCCGAATTCACCCCTCCACTTT. Translating it yields CAISGGQPNSPLHF. The rearrangement joins TRBV10-3 to TRBJ1-6; tentatively, D is TRBD1 (6 bases). The V gene lost 4 bases and the J gene lost 7 bases, with 11 bases spanning the gap. The CDR3 has 14 amino acids. From germline, CDR1 is ENHRY and CDR2 SYGVKD.

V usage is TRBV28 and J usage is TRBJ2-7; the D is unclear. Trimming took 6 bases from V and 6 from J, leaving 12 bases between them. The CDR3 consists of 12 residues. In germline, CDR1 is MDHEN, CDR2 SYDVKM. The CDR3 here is CASSPRHREQYF. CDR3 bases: TGTGCCAGCAGCCCGAGACATCGCGAGCAGTACTTC. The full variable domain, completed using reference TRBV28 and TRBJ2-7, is DVKVTQSSRYLVKRTGEKVFLECVQDMDHENMFWYRQDPGLGLRLIYFSYDVKMKEKGDIPEGYSVSREKKERFSLILESASTNQTSMYLCASSPRHREQYFGPGTRLTVT.

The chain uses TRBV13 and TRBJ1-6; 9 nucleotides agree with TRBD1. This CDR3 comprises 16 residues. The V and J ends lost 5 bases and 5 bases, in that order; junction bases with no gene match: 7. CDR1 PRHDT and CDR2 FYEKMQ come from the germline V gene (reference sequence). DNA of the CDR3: TGTGCCAGCAGCGAGTGGACAGGGGTTGATAATTCACCCCTCCACTTT. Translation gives CASSEWTGVDNSPLHF.

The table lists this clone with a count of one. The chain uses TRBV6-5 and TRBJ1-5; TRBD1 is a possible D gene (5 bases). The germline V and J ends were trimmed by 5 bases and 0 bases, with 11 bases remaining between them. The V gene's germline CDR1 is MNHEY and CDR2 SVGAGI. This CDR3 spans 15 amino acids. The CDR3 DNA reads TGTGCCAGCAGTCCAGGGTTTCCTAGCAATCAGCCCCAGCATTTT. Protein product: CASSPGFPSNQPQHF.

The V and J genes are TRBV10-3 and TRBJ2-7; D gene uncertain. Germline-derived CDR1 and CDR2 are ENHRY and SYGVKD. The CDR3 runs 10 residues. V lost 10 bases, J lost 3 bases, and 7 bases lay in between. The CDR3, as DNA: TGTGCCACACGGAGCTACGAGCAGTACGTC. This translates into CATRSYEQYV.

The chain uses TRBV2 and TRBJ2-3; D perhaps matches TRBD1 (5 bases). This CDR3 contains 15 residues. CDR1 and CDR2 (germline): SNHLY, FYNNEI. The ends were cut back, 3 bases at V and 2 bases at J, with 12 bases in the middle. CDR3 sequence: CASSDVGRDTDTQYF. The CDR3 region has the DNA TGTGCCAGCAGTGACGTCGGCAGGGACACAGATACGCAGTATTTT.

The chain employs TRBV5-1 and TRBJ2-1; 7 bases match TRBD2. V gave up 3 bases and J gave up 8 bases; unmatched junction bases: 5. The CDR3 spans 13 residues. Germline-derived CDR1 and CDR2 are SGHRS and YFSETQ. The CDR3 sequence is CASSSALAHEQFF. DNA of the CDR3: TGCGCCAGCAGCTCGGCACTAGCGCATGAGCAGTTCTTC.

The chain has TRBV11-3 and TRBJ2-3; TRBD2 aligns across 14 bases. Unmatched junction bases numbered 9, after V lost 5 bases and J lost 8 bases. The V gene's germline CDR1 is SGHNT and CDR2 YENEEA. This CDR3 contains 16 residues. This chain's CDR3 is CASSLRTSGGTGTQYF. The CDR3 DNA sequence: TGTGCCAGCAGCCTTAGGACTAGCGGGGGGACCGGTACGCAGTATTTT.

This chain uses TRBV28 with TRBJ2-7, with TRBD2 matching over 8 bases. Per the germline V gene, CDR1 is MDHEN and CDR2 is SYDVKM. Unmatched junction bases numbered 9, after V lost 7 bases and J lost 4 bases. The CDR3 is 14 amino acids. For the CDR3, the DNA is TGTGCCAGCACAACAGCGGGAGAGGTTTACGAGCAGTACGTC. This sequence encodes CASTTAGEVYEQYV.